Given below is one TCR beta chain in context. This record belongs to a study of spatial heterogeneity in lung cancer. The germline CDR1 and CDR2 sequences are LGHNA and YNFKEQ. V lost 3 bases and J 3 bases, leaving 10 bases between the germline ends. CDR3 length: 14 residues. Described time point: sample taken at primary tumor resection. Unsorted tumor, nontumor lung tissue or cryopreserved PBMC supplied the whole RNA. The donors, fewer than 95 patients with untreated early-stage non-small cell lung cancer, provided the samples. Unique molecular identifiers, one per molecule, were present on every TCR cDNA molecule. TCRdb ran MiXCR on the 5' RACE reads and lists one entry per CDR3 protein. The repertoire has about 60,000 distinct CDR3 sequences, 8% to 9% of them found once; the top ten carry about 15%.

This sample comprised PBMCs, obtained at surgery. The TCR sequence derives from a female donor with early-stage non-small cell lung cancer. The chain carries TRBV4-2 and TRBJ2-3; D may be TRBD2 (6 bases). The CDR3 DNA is TGTGCCAGCAGCCAGCCTGGGACTACAGATACGCAGTATTTT. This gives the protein CASSQPGTTDTQYF.